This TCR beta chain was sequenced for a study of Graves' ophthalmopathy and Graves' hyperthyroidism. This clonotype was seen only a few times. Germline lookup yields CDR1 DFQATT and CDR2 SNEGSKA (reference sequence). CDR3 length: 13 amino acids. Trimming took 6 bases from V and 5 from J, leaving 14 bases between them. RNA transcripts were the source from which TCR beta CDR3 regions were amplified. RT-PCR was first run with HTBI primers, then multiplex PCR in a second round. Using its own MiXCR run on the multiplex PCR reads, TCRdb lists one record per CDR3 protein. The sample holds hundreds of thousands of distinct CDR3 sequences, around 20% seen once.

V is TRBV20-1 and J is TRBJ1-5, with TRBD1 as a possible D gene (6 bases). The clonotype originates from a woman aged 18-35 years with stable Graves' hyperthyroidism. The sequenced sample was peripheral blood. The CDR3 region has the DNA TGCAGTGCCCCGTCCGGGGGGCATCAGCCCCAGCATTTT. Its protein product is CSAPSGGHQPQHF.